This is a list of T cell receptor beta chains from one sample in a study of control samples from healthy donors and cancer patients. Repertoires were generated with immunoSEQ multiplex PCR, while TCRdb's copy carries only in-frame clones and drops some. Among approximately 150,000 clones, nearly 96% were seen once, and the ten largest hold about 0.94%. Sequenced material: blood. The receptors come from a woman between 25 and 40 years old in good health. The CDR3 runs from the conserved cysteine through the conserved F or W. D genes are given only for firm matches. For some rows the clone size is stated as once, few or many, or as a class when expanded; others skip it.

>.|.|TRBV6-1
CASSEAAGVTEAFF
>TRBD2|.|TRBV5-4
CASKREITDTQYF
>.|.|TRBV15
CATSRESSSGELFF
>.|.|TRBV19
CASSMDGANQPYNEQFF
>TRBD1|.|TRBV18
CASSPTGSLGETQYF
>TRBD2|.|TRBV28
CASSQGTSGRREQFF
>.|.|TRBV2
CASRDGPSSYNEQFF
>.|.|TRBV12-5
CASGSGVSNTEAFF
>TRBD1|.|TRBV28
CASSPRDRNDEQYF
>TRBD1|.|TRBV2
CASSTGTGGYLNTGELFF
>TRBD1|.|TRBV6-5
CASNGRQGALVEQYF
>.|.|TRBV9
CASSLTDNNSPLHF
>TRBD1|.|TRBV6-6
CASRTAGTASTDTQYF
>TRBD2|.|TRBV28
CASSFGSGYNEQFF
>.|.|TRBV6-5
CASSPTGLSNQPQHF
>.|.|TRBV4-1
CASSQASGNSPLHF
>.|.|TRBV5-6
CASSLALSGGYEQYF
>.|.|TRBV27
CASSYLPLGGIGANVLTF
>.|.|TRBV2
CASSRDLTGYGYTF
>.|.|TRBV27
CASSSWGSSNQPQHF
>.|.|TRBV5-1
CASSLDSQGYTEAFF
>TRBD1|.|TRBV4-1
CASSPPGTGGFREQYF
>.|few|TRBV28
CASRENRVRGKTFF
>TRBD2|.|TRBV4-2
CASSQSSSGGAYNEQFF
>.|.|TRBV6-5
CASSPHDLNTEAFF
>TRBD1|.|TRBV6-2/TRBV6-3
CASSRPRTGANTGELFF
>.|.|TRBV2
CASRRDYEQYF
>.|.|TRBV7-8
CASSLGSTDTQYF
>TRBD2|.|TRBV27
CASSHQRLAGVSSYEQYF
>.|.|TRBV7-8
CASSEIYGYSSYNEQFF
>TRBD1|.|TRBV27
CASSSHYRGSPSYEQYF
>.|.|TRBV2
CASSRRVSYNEQFF
>.|.|TRBV21-1
CASSPRVSMNTEAFF
>TRBD2|.|TRBV5-1
CASSLGGLGPFF
>TRBD1|.|TRBV18
CASSRDSRSSPLHF
>TRBD2|.|TRBV28
CASSGLAGGPHTGELFF
>.|.|TRBV25-1
CASLGLATDTQYF
>.|.|TRBV7-2
CASSQSVGQYF
>.|.|TRBV28
CASSADISNQPQHF
>.|.|TRBV7-9
CASSLEEISYEQYF
>.|.|TRBV7-9
CASKPVTDNQPQHF
>TRBD1|.|TRBV28
CASSFRGLTEAFF
>TRBD1|.|TRBV29-1
CSVEVRTGVGTEAFF
>TRBD1|.|TRBV5-1
CASSRDRVEKLFF
>TRBD1|.|TRBV11-1
CASSLGWGQGNTEAFF
>TRBD1|.|TRBV9
CASSGYRGNYGYTF
>.|once|TRBV3-1/TRBV3-2
CASSQDFGPLVYTF
>.|.|TRBV12-3/TRBV12-4
CASSFGGQETQYF
>TRBD1|.|TRBV6-2/TRBV6-3
CASSYSLGQKNTYEQYF
>TRBD1|.|TRBV6-5
CASSLNRDRNTEAFF
>.|.|TRBV20-1
CSAALQETQYF
>TRBD1|.|TRBV5-1
CASSRDRGQITEAFF
>TRBD2|.|TRBV18
CASSPTSGVTYEQYF